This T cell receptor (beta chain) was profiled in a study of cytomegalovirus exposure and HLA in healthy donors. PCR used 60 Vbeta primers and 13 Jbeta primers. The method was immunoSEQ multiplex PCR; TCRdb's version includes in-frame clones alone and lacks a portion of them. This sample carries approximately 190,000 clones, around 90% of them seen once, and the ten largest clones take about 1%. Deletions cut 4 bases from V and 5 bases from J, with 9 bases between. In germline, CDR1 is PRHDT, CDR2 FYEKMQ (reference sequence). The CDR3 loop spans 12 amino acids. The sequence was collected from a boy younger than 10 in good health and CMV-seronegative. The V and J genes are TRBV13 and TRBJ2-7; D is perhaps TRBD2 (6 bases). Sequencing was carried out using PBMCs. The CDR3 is CASSSASDEQYF. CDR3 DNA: TGTGCCAGCAGCTCCGCTAGCGACGAGCAGTACTTC.